The TCR beta chain described here comes from a study of beta chain features in type 1 diabetes. Study context: Healthy donors and patients showed comparable age, gender and cell yields.

Germline V gene data show CDR1 as SGHNT and CDR2 as YYREEE (reference sequence). The length of the CDR3 is 14 residues. The V gene end was trimmed by 2 bases and the J gene end by 8 bases; junction bases not matched to a gene: 3. The sequenced template was cDNA made from the entire isolated RNA. Some clones are missing from TCRdb's copy, which holds only in-frame ones; the method was immunoSEQ multiplex PCR. The table has about 340,000 clones, roughly a tenth seen once; the top ten hold about 1%. Only a few counts were recorded for this clone. Antigen: not known. Points from the study as a whole: People with Type 1 diabetes carried modestly yet significantly shorter TCRB CDR3s in all four CD4+ subsets.

What was sequenced was central memory CD4+ T cells from blood. V and J are TRBV5-4 and TRBJ1-6; 8 bases match TRBD1. This sequence originates from a man aged 30 to 45 with type 1 diabetes. Written as DNA, the CDR3 is TGTGCCAGCAGCTTTATGGACAGGGATTCACCCCTCCACTTT. Its translation: CASSFMDRDSPLHF.